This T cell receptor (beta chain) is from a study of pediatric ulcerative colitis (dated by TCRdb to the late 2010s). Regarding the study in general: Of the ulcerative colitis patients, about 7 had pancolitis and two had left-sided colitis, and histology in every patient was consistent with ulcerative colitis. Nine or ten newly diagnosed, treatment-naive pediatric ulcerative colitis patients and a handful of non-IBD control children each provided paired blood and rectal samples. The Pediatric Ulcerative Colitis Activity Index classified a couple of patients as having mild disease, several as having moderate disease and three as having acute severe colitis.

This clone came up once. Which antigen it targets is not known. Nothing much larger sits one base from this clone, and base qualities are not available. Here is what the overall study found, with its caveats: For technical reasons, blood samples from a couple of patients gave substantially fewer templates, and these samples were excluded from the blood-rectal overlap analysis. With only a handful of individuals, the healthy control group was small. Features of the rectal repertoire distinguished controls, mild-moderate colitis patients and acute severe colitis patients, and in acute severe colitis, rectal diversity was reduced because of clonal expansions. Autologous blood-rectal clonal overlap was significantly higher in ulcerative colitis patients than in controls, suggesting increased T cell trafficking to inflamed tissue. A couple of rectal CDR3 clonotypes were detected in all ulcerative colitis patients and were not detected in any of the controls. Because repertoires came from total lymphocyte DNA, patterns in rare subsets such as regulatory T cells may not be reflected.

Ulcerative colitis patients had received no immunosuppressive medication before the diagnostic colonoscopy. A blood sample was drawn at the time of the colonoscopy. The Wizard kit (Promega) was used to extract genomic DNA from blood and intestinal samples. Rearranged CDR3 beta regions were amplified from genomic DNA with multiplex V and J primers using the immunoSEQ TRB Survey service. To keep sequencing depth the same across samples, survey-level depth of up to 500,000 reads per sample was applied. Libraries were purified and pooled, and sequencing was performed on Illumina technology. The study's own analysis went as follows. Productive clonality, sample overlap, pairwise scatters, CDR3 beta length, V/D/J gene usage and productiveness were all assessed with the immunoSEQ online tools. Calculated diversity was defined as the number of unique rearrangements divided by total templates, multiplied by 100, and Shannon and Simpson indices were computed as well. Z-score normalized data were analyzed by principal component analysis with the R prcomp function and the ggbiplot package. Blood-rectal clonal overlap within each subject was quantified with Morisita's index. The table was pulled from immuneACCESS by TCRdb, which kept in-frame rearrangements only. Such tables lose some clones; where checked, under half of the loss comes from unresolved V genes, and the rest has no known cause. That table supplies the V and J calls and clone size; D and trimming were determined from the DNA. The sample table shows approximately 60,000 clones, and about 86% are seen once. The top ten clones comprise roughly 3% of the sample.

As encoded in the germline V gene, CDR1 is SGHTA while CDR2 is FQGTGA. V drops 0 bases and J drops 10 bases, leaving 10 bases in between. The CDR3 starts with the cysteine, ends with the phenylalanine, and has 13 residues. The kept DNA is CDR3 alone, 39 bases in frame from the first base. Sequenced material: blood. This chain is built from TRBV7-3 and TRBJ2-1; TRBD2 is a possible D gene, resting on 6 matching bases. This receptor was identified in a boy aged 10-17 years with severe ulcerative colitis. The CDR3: CASSLTGGREQFF. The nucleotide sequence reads TGTGCCAGCAGCTTAACGGGGGGAAGAGAGCAGTTCTTC. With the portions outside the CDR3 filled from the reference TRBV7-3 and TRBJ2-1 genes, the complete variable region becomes GAGVSQTPSNKVTEKGKYVELRCDPISGHTALYWYRQSLGQGPEFLIYFQGTGAADDSGLPNDRFFAVRPEGSVSTLKIQRTERGDSAVYLCASSLTGGREQFFGPGTRLTVL.